This T cell receptor (beta chain) stems from a study of CD8+CD57+ T cells in acquired aplastic anemia listed by TCRdb under 2018. For the study in its entirety: DNA extracted from sorted CD4+ and CD8+ cells had a mean of approximately 3.5 ug, with a range of roughly 0.19 to 27.4 ug. CD8+CD57+ expansion was defined as a frequency above the mean frequency observed in healthy subjects. What the research found in general, with its limitations: CD8+ Simpson's diversity did not differ significantly between patients and healthy controls (P=0.060). Twenty-nine CD8+ CDR3 sequences were found to be shared between patients and controls, but these sequences appeared to be highly expressed in patients and within the immunodominant clones of the patients.

Comments on this clonotype: Its antigen is not yet known. There are no base qualities to consult, and no much larger clone falls within one base.

Genomic DNA served as template for TCR beta VDJ combination and CDR3 sequence profiling. An Illumina HiSeq 2000 was the platform used for TCR repertoire sequencing. In the authors' own workflow: TRBV/TRBJ rearrangement plots, CDR3 size and DJ length profiles, and Simpson's diversity index were used to evaluate the repertoires. The most abundant DNA sequence in the deep sequencing data was taken as the immunodominant clone. CDR3 amino acid sequences were screened for sharing across subjects and were compared with published repertoires and the VDJdb database. Through fastp at Q25 and MiXCR, TCRdb rebuilt clones from the public reads, retaining in-frame beta chains. Each entry merges the rows of one CDR3 protein and shows their most common DNA and genes. What appears here as the V and J calls and clone size reflects TCRdb's work, not the paper's. The sample data list hundreds of thousands of distinct CDR3 sequences, and about 80% of these were observed just once. The ten largest clones represent roughly two fifths of the sample.

The patients picked for sequencing were ones in whom flow cytometry had shown an expansion of CD8+CD57+ cells. All patients had severe acquired aplastic anemia diagnosed by International Study of Aplastic Anemia and Agranulocytosis and Camitta criteria. Patients had received no therapy at the time of blood sampling. The study deep-sequenced TCR repertoires of sorted CD4+ and CD8+ blood T cells from severe aplastic anemia patients and healthy subjects. In the USA, patient enrollment took place under clinicaltrials.gov protocols 00001620, 01623167, 00001397, 00071045, 00081523 and 00961064. Ficoll-Paque density gradient centrifugation was used to isolate peripheral blood mononuclear cells. CD4+ and CD8+ T cells were sorted by FACS or magnetic beads before DNA extraction. CDR1 and CDR2 are drawn from the germline V gene: SGDLS, YYNGEE. From cysteine to phenylalanine, the CDR3 is 17 amino acids long. CDR3 DNA only is kept here, 51 bases in frame from base 1. Trimming removed 4 bases from V and 0 bases from J, leaving 14 bases between the germline ends.

The sequence was obtained from a human donor with aplastic anemia. The sequence joins TRBV9 to TRBJ2-6; D gene: possibly TRBD2, on 5 matching bases. Sequenced: sorted CD4+, CD8+, or CD8+CD57+ T cells (not recorded which) from PBMCs. The CDR3 protein is CASSLGSFPSGANVLTF. The nucleotides are TGTGCCAGCAGCCTAGGGAGCTTCCCCTCTGGGGCCAACGTCCTGACTTTC.